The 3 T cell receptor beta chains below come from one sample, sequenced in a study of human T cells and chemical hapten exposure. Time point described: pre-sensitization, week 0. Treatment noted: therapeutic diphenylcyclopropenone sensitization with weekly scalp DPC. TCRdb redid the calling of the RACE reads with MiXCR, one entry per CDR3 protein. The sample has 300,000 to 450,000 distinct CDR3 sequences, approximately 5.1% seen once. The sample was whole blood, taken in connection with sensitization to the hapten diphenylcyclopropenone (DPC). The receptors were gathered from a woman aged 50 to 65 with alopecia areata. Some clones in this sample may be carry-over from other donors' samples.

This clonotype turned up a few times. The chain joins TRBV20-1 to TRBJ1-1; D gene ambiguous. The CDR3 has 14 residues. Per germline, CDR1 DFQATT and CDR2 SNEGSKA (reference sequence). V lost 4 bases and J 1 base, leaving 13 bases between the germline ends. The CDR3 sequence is CSANDGPTNTEAFF. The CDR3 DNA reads TGCAGTGCTAACGACGGACCGACGAACACTGAAGCTTTCTTT.

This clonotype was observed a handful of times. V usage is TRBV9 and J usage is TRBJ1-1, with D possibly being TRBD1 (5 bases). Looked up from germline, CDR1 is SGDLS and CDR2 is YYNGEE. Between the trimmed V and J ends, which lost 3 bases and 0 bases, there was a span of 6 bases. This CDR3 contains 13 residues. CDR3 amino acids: CASSGDLNTEAFF. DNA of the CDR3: TGTGCCAGCAGCGGGGACCTGAACACTGAAGCTTTCTTT.

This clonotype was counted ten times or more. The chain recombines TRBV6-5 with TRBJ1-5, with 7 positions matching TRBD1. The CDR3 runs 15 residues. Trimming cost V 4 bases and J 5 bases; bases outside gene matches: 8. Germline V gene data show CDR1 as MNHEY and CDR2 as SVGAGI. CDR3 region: CASSFTQGLYQPQHF. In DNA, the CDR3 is TGTGCCAGCAGTTTCACACAGGGGTTATATCAGCCCCAGCATTTT.